The rows below give T cell receptor beta chains drawn from one sample of a study of post-analysis software for immune sequencing data. TCRdb re-derived calls from the PCR reads in MiXCR, one entry per CDR3 protein. The data show 750,000 to 950,000 distinct CDR3 sequences, about 43% seen once. The source material was blood. The receptor source for this set is a girl aged 5-17 years with multiple sclerosis. Each CDR3 is given with its conserved first and last residue. Fields, in order: J gene, V gene, clone size, D gene, CDR3 protein, CDR3 DNA. The D gene is left open where the match is weak. Rows give clone size only sometimes, using once, few, many, or a class for an expanded clone.

TRBJ2-1	TRBV20-1	-	-	CSALEDNEQFF	TGCAGTGCTCTCGAAGACAATGAGCAGTTCTTC
TRBJ2-3	TRBV27	-	-	CASSFEGGPDTQYF	TGTGCCAGCAGTTTTGAGGGAGGCCCAGATACGCAGTATTTT
TRBJ2-3	TRBV5-1	-	TRBD1	CASSYRQGWDTQYF	TGCGCCAGCAGCTACCGACAGGGCTGGGATACGCAGTATTTT
TRBJ2-6	TRBV20-1	few	-	CSAFTGSGANVLTF	TGCAGTGCTTTTACAGGATCAGGGGCCAACGTCCTGACTTTC
TRBJ2-7	TRBV20-1	-	TRBD2	CSAALAGGPHEQYF	TGCAGTGCCGCCCTAGCGGGAGGGCCCCACGAGCAGTACTTC
TRBJ2-5	TRBV27	-	-	CASSKRQAWETQYF	TGTGCCAGCAGCAAGAGACAGGCCTGGGAGACCCAGTACTTC
TRBJ2-1	TRBV20-1	many	TRBD2	CSAPLAGGKLEQFF	TGCAGTGCCCCCCTAGCGGGAGGCAAGCTCGAGCAGTTCTTC
TRBJ1-2	TRBV28	-	-	CASSGPDGYTF	TGTGCCAGCTCCGGTCCCGATGGCTACACCTTC
TRBJ1-2	TRBV20-1	few	TRBD1	CSAYNGQAIDGYTF	TGCAGTGCCTACAACGGACAGGCAATTGATGGCTACACCTTC
TRBJ2-3	TRBV6-5	few	-	CASSRHRPERTDTQYF	TGCGCCAGCAGTAGACACCGACCGGAGCGCACAGATACGCAGTATTTT
TRBJ2-4	TRBV6-1	few	TRBD1	CASSRDRGDIQYF	TGTGCCAGCAGCCGGGACAGGGGTGACATTCAGTACTTC
TRBJ2-5	TRBV7-9	few	TRBD2	CAGVVAGQETQYF	TGTGCCGGGGTAGTAGCGGGACAAGAGACCCAGTACTTC
TRBJ2-3	TRBV4-3	few	-	CASSQYPSRESGTDTQYF	TGCGCCAGCAGCCAATACCCGTCACGGGAGAGTGGGACAGATACGCAGTATTTT
TRBJ2-1	TRBV7-9	-	-	CASSLGGGTEQFF	TGTGCCAGCAGCTTAGGGGGCGGGACAGAGCAGTTCTTC
TRBJ1-1	TRBV12-3/TRBV12-4	-	-	CASGPTGNTEAFF	TGTGCCAGCGGCCCGACTGGGAACACTGAAGCTTTCTTT
TRBJ1-2	TRBV7-2	-	-	CASSSGPTNYGYTF	TGTGCCAGCAGCTCGGGGCCCACTAACTATGGCTACACCTTC
TRBJ1-2	TRBV9	-	-	CASSVAITGTNYGYTF	TGTGCCAGCAGCGTAGCTATTACAGGGACTAACTATGGCTACACCTTC
TRBJ1-2	TRBV5-6	few	TRBD1	CASSVGTGRYGYTF	TGTGCCAGCAGCGTCGGGACAGGGCGCTATGGCTACACCTTC
TRBJ2-7	TRBV5-6	few	-	CASSGGLEQSYEQYF	TGTGCCAGCAGCGGGGGACTCGAACAGTCCTACGAGCAGTACTTC
TRBJ2-5	TRBV24-1	-	TRBD1	CATRDRGQTQYF	TGTGCCACTAGGGACAGGGGACAGACCCAGTACTTC
TRBJ2-7	TRBV2	-	-	CASSEAGPQGLYEQYF	TGTGCCAGCAGTGAAGCCGGCCCCCAGGGCCTCTACGAGCAGTACTTC
TRBJ1-1	TRBV5-1	-	TRBD1	CASSRGDRNTEAFF	TGCGCCAGCAGCCGCGGGGACAGAAACACTGAAGCTTTCTTT
TRBJ2-1	TRBV20-1	few	-	CSASGVGRGTYNEQFF	TGCAGTGCTAGTGGGGTGGGACGGGGAACCTACAATGAGCAGTTCTTC
TRBJ2-7	TRBV7-8	-	TRBD2	CASSLGLEREPSSYEQYF	TGTGCCAGCAGCCTGGGACTAGAGAGGGAACCAAGCTCCTACGAGCAGTACTTC
TRBJ2-1	TRBV7-2	-	TRBD2	CASSLVPAGNEQFF	TGTGCCAGCAGCTTAGTACCAGCGGGAAATGAGCAGTTCTTC
TRBJ1-5	TRBV6-2/TRBV6-3	-	-	CASSYSGGGIGQPQHF	TGTGCCAGCAGTTACTCAGGCGGGGGCATAGGGCAGCCCCAGCATTTT
TRBJ2-7	TRBV7-9	-	TRBD2	CASSSEAGGGPYEQYF	TGTGCCAGCAGCTCTGAGGCGGGAGGGGGACCCTACGAGCAGTACTTC
TRBJ2-1	TRBV6-5	-	TRBD2	CASNQRGLDEQFF	TGTGCCAGCAATCAGCGGGGGCTGGATGAGCAGTTCTTC
TRBJ1-1	TRBV5-1	-	TRBD1	CASSKGQGGTEAFF	TGCGCCAGCAGCAAGGGACAGGGGGGCACTGAAGCTTTCTTT
TRBJ2-3	TRBV10-3	-	-	CAISEGLDLVADTQYF	TGTGCCATCAGTGAGGGCCTAGACCTAGTCGCAGATACGCAGTATTTT
TRBJ1-1	TRBV18	few	TRBD1	CASSRDTGEEAFF	TGTGCCAGCTCACGAGATACAGGGGAGGAAGCTTTCTTT
TRBJ2-7	TRBV14	-	-	CASGQEGVLYEQYF	TGTGCCAGCGGCCAGGAAGGGGTACTATACGAGCAGTACTTC
TRBJ1-2	TRBV12-3/TRBV12-4	-	-	CASSTPPGGYTF	TGTGCCAGCAGTACCCCCCCCGGTGGCTACACCTTC
TRBJ1-5	TRBV7-2	once	-	CASSLTGPSNQPQHF	TGTGCCAGCAGCCTCACAGGGCCTAGCAATCAGCCCCAGCATTTT
TRBJ1-2	TRBV25-1	-	-	CASSESGGSVYGYTF	TGTGCCAGCAGTGAATCTGGGGGATCGGTCTATGGCTACACCTTC
TRBJ1-2	TRBV12-3/TRBV12-4	-	-	CASSLKSNYGYTF	TGTGCCAGCAGTTTAAAGTCTAACTATGGCTACACCTTC
TRBJ2-7	TRBV7-8	-	-	CASSPADSDYAYEQYF	TGTGCCAGCAGCCCTGCCGACTCGGACTATGCCTACGAGCAGTACTTC
TRBJ2-5	TRBV6-1	-	-	CASSDRGLKETQYF	TGTGCCAGCAGTGACAGGGGACTCAAAGAGACCCAGTACTTC
TRBJ1-1	TRBV20-1	-	-	CSAEYQGRNTEAFF	TGCAGTGCGGAATACCAGGGGAGGAACACTGAAGCTTTCTTT
TRBJ2-1	TRBV7-8	-	TRBD1	CASSLGAGQGLHEQFF	TGTGCCAGCAGCTTAGGGGCGGGACAGGGTTTACATGAGCAGTTCTTC
TRBJ2-4	TRBV20-1	-	-	CSAPAEGRGFNIQYF	TGCAGTGCTCCCGCAGAGGGCAGGGGTTTTAACATTCAGTACTTC
TRBJ2-5	TRBV6-1	-	TRBD2	CASTIRTSGRRETQYF	TGTGCCAGCACCATTCGAACTAGCGGGAGAAGGGAGACCCAGTACTTC
TRBJ2-1	TRBV29-1	-	-	CSVEGPEYNEQFF	TGCAGCGTTGAAGGCCCAGAGTACAATGAGCAGTTCTTC
TRBJ2-1	TRBV20-1	-	TRBD2	CSASKGTSGYNEQFF	TGCAGTGCTAGTAAGGGGACTAGCGGATACAATGAGCAGTTCTTC
TRBJ2-7	TRBV20-1	-	-	CSASWGLAYGQYF	TGCAGTGCTAGCTGGGGTCTAGCCTACGGGCAGTACTTC
TRBJ2-3	TRBV5-5	few	TRBD2	CASSRKGSLAGRDTQYF	TGTGCCAGCAGCCGGAAGGGGTCACTAGCGGGAAGAGATACGCAGTATTTT